The 28 T cell receptor beta chains below were found in one sample sequenced in a study of blood T cell repertoires in COVID-19. Method: immunoSEQ multiplex PCR; TCRdb's copy keeps in-frame clones and lacks some. This table has tens of thousands of clones, 90% appearing once. Sequenced sample: peripheral blood. These receptors were obtained from a man aged 45-60 years with active COVID-19.

V gene TRBV19 combines with J gene TRBJ2-6; TRBD1 matches at 10 bases. CDR1 LNHDA and CDR2 SQIVND come from the germline V gene (reference sequence). The CDR3 runs 17 residues. Losses at the gene ends were 5 bases for V and 0 bases for J; bases not matched to a gene: 4. CDR3 sequence (DNA): TGTGCCAGTAGTTCCGGGACAGGGGTCTCTGGGGCCAACGTCCTGACTTTC. Protein product: CASSSGTGVSGANVLTF.

This chain joins TRBV5-1 and TRBJ2-7; D is possibly TRBD1 (6 bases). From germline, CDR1 is SGHRS and CDR2 YFSETQ. Trimming took off 4 bases at V and 0 bases at J, with 11 bases between the two ends. This CDR3 spans 14 amino acids. The CDR3 protein is CASSGGRASYEQYF. The CDR3 coding sequence is TGCGCCAGCAGCGGGGGCAGGGCCTCCTACGAGCAGTACTTC.

The chain combines TRBV7-8 with TRBJ2-5; TRBD1 is a possible D gene (5 bases). Germline V CDR1 and CDR2: SGHVS, FQNEAQ. V lost 1 base, J lost 3 bases, and 15 bases lay in between. The CDR3 spans 16 residues. The CDR3 coding sequence is TGTGCCAGCAGCTTAGTAGGGGCTGGATGGGAAGAGACCCAGTACTTC. Protein product: CASSLVGAGWEETQYF.

The chain couples TRBV28 to TRBJ2-6, with no clear D. Trimming took 4 bases from V and 0 from J, leaving 10 bases between them. Germline values: CDR1 MDHEN, CDR2 SYDVKM. The CDR3 spans 16 residues. For the CDR3, the DNA is TGTGCCAGCAGTTCCCAACACCTCTCTGGGGCCAACGTCCTGACTTTC. Protein product: CASSSQHLSGANVLTF.

This clone was observed a few times. The rearrangement links TRBV25-1 to TRBJ1-2; D not resolved. The V end was cut by 7 bases, the J end by 2 bases, with 11 bases between. Germline V gene data show CDR1 as MGHDK and CDR2 as SYGVNS. The CDR3 covers 13 residues. This CDR3 reads CASTRGMNYGYTF. The CDR3, as DNA: TGTGCCAGCACGCGGGGTATGAACTATGGCTACACCTTC.

This rearrangement joins TRBV4-2 to TRBJ2-3, with 7 nucleotides matching TRBD2. Germline V gene data show CDR1 as LGHNA and CDR2 as YNFKEQ. The CDR3 loop spans 16 amino acids. The J segment lost 2 bases and the V segment lost 0 bases, leaving 5 bases of the junction unmatched. CDR3 in DNA: TGTGCCAGCAGCCAAGATATGGGGGGGGTCACAGATACGCAGTATTTT. Amino acids: CASSQDMGGVTDTQYF.

This chain uses TRBV19 with TRBJ1-2, with a tentative D call TRBD1 (5 bases). Germline loops: CDR1 LNHDA, CDR2 SQIVND (reference sequence). Trimming cost V 2 bases and J 3 bases, with 10 bases left between them. The CDR3 is made up of 14 amino acids. The CDR3 spells CASSILRGDYGYTF. The CDR3 coding sequence is TGTGCCAGTAGTATACTTCGGGGGGACTATGGCTACACCTTC.

The chain couples TRBV9 to TRBJ1-2; TRBD1 agrees at 8 bases. J lost 0 bases, V lost 4 bases, and 5 bases had no gene match. The CDR3 has 15 amino acids. Germline CDR1 is SGDLS and CDR2 is YYNGEE. Here the CDR3 DNA reads TGTGCCAGCAGCCCCCGACAGGGGTCTAACTATGGCTACACCTTC. This gives the protein CASSPRQGSNYGYTF.

The genes are TRBV4-2 and TRBJ2-2, with 9 nucleotides matching TRBD2. J lost 1 base, V lost 6 bases, and 6 bases had no gene match. The CDR3 loop spans 16 amino acids. Germline V gene lookup returns CDR1 LGHNA and CDR2 YNFKEQ. CDR3 in DNA: TGTGCCAGCAGAAACATAGCGGGGGAGAACACCGGGGAGCTGTTTTTT. Translated: CASRNIAGENTGELFF.

The rearrangement uses TRBV4-3 and TRBJ2-2; D is uncertain. Germline V lookup: CDR1 LGHNA, CDR2 YSLEER. This CDR3 is built from 13 residues. Trimming took off 0 bases at V and 5 bases at J, with 4 bases between the two ends. The CDR3 sequence is CASSQDRTGELFF. DNA for the CDR3: TGCGCCAGCAGCCAAGACCGGACCGGGGAGCTGTTTTTT.

The count of this clone is one. The chain is built from TRBV19 and TRBJ2-1; maybe TRBD1 (5 bases). The CDR3 extends over 15 amino acids. Germline V gives CDR1 LNHDA, CDR2 SQIVND (reference sequence). Trimming removed 3 bases at V and 2 bases at J, with 11 bases between. The CDR3 is CASSIRQGTYNEQFF. As DNA, the CDR3 is TGTGCCAGTAGTATTAGGCAGGGCACCTACAATGAGCAGTTCTTC.

In DNA form, the CDR3 reads TGTGCCAGCAGGACAGGGGGCTCATACAATGAGCAGTTCTTC. It codes for CASRTGGSYNEQFF. The chain carries TRBV2 and TRBJ2-1, with 10 bases fitting TRBD1. After removal of 6 bases from V and 4 bases from J, the junction contained 3 bases not matched to a gene. The germline gives CDR1 SNHLY, CDR2 FYNNEI. The CDR3 contains 14 residues.

This chain connects TRBV28 to TRBJ1-2; D is perhaps TRBD1 (5 bases). The CDR3 has 11 amino acids. Trimming shortened V by 10 bases and J by 8 bases, and 14 bases separated the two germline ends. Germline CDR1 MDHEN, CDR2 SYDVKM. CDR3 DNA sequence: TGTGCCACAGGGAGGAGTGCCGGCTACACCTTC. It codes for CATGRSAGYTF.

This chain joins TRBV7-2 and TRBJ2-1; D not resolved. CDR1 and CDR2 from the germline V gene are SGHTA and FQGNSA. V was pared by 4 bases and J by 0 bases, with 13 bases between. The CDR3 length is 16 residues. The CDR3 is CASSSPGSSSYNEQFF. The CDR3 DNA reads as TGTGCCAGCAGCTCACCCGGGTCGAGCTCCTACAATGAGCAGTTCTTC.

The chain uses TRBV5-1 and TRBJ2-1; 7 bases are shared with TRBD1. CDR3 length equals 14 residues. V lost 6 bases, J lost 8 bases, and 11 bases stayed unmatched. Germline V gene lookup returns CDR1 SGHRS and CDR2 YFSETQ. DNA of the CDR3: TGCGCCAGCACCCCGGGACAGAACCTTGATGAGCAGTTCTTC. This translates into CASTPGQNLDEQFF. Supplemented by reference TRBV5-1 and TRBJ2-1, the full variable domain reads KAGVTQTPRYLIKTRGQQVTLSCSPISGHRSVSWYQQTPGQGLQFLFEYFSETQRNKGNFPGRFSGRQFSNSRSEMNVSTLELGDSALYLCASTPGQNLDEQFFGPGTRLTVL.

The V and J genes are TRBV28 and TRBJ1-4; the match to TRBD1 covers 7 bases. V lost 3 bases and J lost 6; bases outside the gene matches: 1. From germline, CDR1 is MDHEN and CDR2 SYDVKM. The CDR3 spans 13 residues. CDR3 DNA sequence: TGTGCCAGCAGTTTTACAGGGGATGAAAAACTGTTTTTT. This codes for CASSFTGDEKLFF. The whole variable domain, remainder taken from reference TRBV28 and TRBJ1-4, is DVKVTQSSRYLVKRTGEKVFLECVQDMDHENMFWYRQDPGLGLRLIYFSYDVKMKEKGDIPEGYSVSREKKERFSLILESASTNQTSMYLCASSFTGDEKLFFGSGTQLSVL.

This clone has only one observation. The chain carries TRBV6-6 and TRBJ2-7; D is undetermined. The germline V and J ends were trimmed by 5 bases and 3 bases, with 8 bases remaining between them. Germline V lookup: CDR1 MNHNY, CDR2 SVGAGI (reference sequence). The CDR3 totals 12 residues. CDR3 bases: TGTGCCAGCAGTCCAGAAAACTACGAGCAGTACTTC. This encodes CASSPENYEQYF.

The CDR3 sequence: CASSFGGVETEAFF. The CDR3 region has the DNA TGTGCCAGCAGCTTCGGGGGAGTCGAAACTGAAGCTTTCTTT. The chain couples TRBV5-8 to TRBJ1-1; D may be TRBD1 (5 bases). CDR3 size: 14 residues. Looked up from germline, CDR1 is SGHTS and CDR2 is YDEGEE. Trimming took 2 bases from V and 5 from J, leaving 13 bases between them.

V usage is TRBV6-5 and J usage is TRBJ1-5; D not resolved. CDR3 length equals 13 residues. V lost 6 bases, J lost 6 bases, and 12 bases lay in between. Germline V gives CDR1 MNHEY, CDR2 SVGAGI. The DNA for the CDR3 is TGTGCCAGCAGCCGACTAGGAGGTCAGCCCCAGCATTTT. Translating it yields CASSRLGGQPQHF.

This rearrangement joins TRBV6-4 to TRBJ1-2; D ambiguous. The CDR3 length is 12 residues. Trimming took off 0 bases at V and 7 bases at J, with 6 bases between the two ends. Germline CDR1 MRHNA, CDR2 SNTAGT. For the CDR3, the DNA is TGTGCCAGCAGTGACTCGAGTCGTGGCTACACCTTC. It specifies CASSDSSRGYTF.

This clone is labeled as medium-sized (0.01 to 0.1%). The chain is built from TRBV29-1 and TRBJ2-2, with D possibly TRBD2 on 5 matching bases. Trimming removed 6 bases at V and 1 base at J, with 15 bases between. Germline assignment: CDR1 SQVTM and CDR2 ANQGSEA. This CDR3 has 15 residues. CDR3: CSVGWGSVNTGELFF. The CDR3 bases are TGCAGCGTCGGGTGGGGTAGCGTGAACACCGGGGAGCTGTTTTTT.

The V call is TRBV7-2, the J call TRBJ2-3; tentative D call: TRBD1 (5 bases). This CDR3 is 18 amino acids long. With 5 bases removed from V and 0 bases from J, the gap between germline ends came to 21 bases. CDR1 is SGHTA and CDR2 is FQGNSA in the germline V gene. CDR3 region: CASSRPPGKGSSTDTQYF. The DNA for the CDR3 is TGTGCCAGCAGCCGCCCCCCCGGTAAGGGGTCGAGCACAGATACGCAGTATTTT.

The chain links TRBV30 to TRBJ2-1; 7 bases line up with TRBD2. This CDR3 contains 17 residues. With 2 bases clipped from V and 10 bases from J, the junction kept 20 bases outside the gene matches. Germline lookup yields CDR1 GTSNPN and CDR2 SVGIG (reference sequence). This CDR3 is CAWSPLRNRNGGNEQFF. CDR3 coding DNA: TGTGCCTGGAGTCCGCTTAGGAATAGGAACGGGGGGAACGAGCAGTTCTTC.

This chain connects TRBV6-6 to TRBJ2-1; TRBD2 matches at 7 bases. Germline trimming cut 5 bases from V and 3 bases from J; bases unmatched to any gene: 13. There are 17 residues in the CDR3. Germline V lookup: CDR1 MNHNY, CDR2 SVGAGI (reference sequence). As DNA, the CDR3 is TGTGCCAGCAGTCGCATCCCCGGGACTACCAACTACAATGAGCAGTTCTTC. Protein product: CASSRIPGTTNYNEQFF.

This rearrangement joins TRBV9 to TRBJ2-1, with TRBD2 matching over 9 bases. The CDR3 runs 17 residues. Germline values: CDR1 SGDLS, CDR2 YYNGEE. Losses at the gene ends were 2 bases for V and 8 bases for J; bases not matched to a gene: 14. The CDR3 is CASSVPSAGGGSHEQFF. CDR3 in DNA: TGTGCCAGCAGCGTTCCATCAGCGGGGGGAGGGAGCCATGAGCAGTTCTTC.

This clone was observed a single time. The chain couples TRBV6-1 to TRBJ1-5; TRBD1 agrees at 8 bases. Germline loops: CDR1 MNHNS, CDR2 SASEGT. Trimming took 8 bases from V and 2 from J; bases not matched to a gene: 14. The CDR3 runs to 17 residues. The CDR3 coding sequence is TGTGCCAGCTGTGGGGGGGCAGGGGGCTTTGGCAATCAGCCCCAGCATTTT. The encoded protein is CASCGGAGGFGNQPQHF.

The gene calls are TRBV6-5 and TRBJ1-5; D is perhaps TRBD1 (5 bases). Looked up from germline, CDR1 is MNHEY and CDR2 is SVGAGI. The CDR3 contains 13 residues. V lost 11 bases, J lost 4 bases, and 15 bases lay in between. In DNA, the CDR3 is TGTGCCTCCCAAGGGGCAGGAAATCAGCCCCAGCATTTT. It specifies CASQGAGNQPQHF.

This chain joins TRBV5-4 and TRBJ1-1, with unresolved D. V lost 4 bases to trimming and J lost 3 bases, with 7 bases between them. Per germline, CDR1 SGHNT and CDR2 YYREEE (reference sequence). The CDR3 spans 12 residues. The CDR3 loop is CASSNIDTEAFF. The DNA of the CDR3 is TGTGCCAGCAGCAATATCGACACTGAAGCTTTCTTT.